The present T cell receptor (beta chain) was sequenced within a study of control samples from healthy donors and cancer patients. The CDR3 runs to 15 residues. The V gene's germline CDR1 is KGHSH and CDR2 LQKENI. The ends were cut back, 6 bases at V and 4 bases at J, with 16 bases in the middle. The protocol was immunoSEQ multiplex PCR, while the TCRdb copy is restricted to in-frame clones and leaves out a portion. Here the sample spans roughly 120,000 clones, 88% being singletons. The chain uses TRBV18 and TRBJ1-3, with D perhaps TRBD1 (5 bases). This sequence was found in a woman in her 70s in good health. Sequenced sample: blood. The CDR3 DNA reads as TGTGCCAGCTCGCCGTTCGAGGGGCCGGGAAACACCATATATTTT. Translating it yields CASSPFEGPGNTIYF.